The present T cell receptor (beta chain) was sequenced within a study of blood T cells in healthy people across ages. Notes on the study in general: What prevented conclusive comparison of naive and antigen-experienced cells was that PBMCs were unsorted.

For the second PCR, which ran for about 7 to 11 cycles, a sample-barcoded 5' primer and a J-beta primer mix were used. MiXCR was run by TCRdb on the 5' RACE reads, yielding one entry per CDR3 protein. Here the sample spans 1.2 million to 1.5 million distinct CDR3 sequences, roughly 59% being singletons. Turning to this clonotype: Antigen specificity is unknown.

With 9 bases removed from V and 4 bases from J, the gap between germline ends came to 11 bases. Germline CDR1 MNHNS, CDR2 SASEGT. This CDR3 spans 12 amino acids. The specimen was blood. The sequence was collected from a young man in good health. The V call is TRBV6-1, the J call TRBJ2-3, with TRBD1 as a possible D gene (6 bases). The CDR3 is CASKQGPDTQYF. The DNA for the CDR3 is TGTGCCAGTAAACAGGGCCCAGATACGCAGTATTTT.